This paragraph covers one T cell receptor beta chain sequence. The specificity of this receptor is unknown. The record has no base qualities; no much larger clone is one base away. TCRbeta CDR3 regions were amplified from genomic DNA using the immunoSEQ Assay, a bias-controlled multiplex PCR. In the original analysis: Within the assay, amplification of reference gene primers was used to estimate how many nucleated cells each sample contained. To quantify the absolute abundance of each unique TCRbeta CDR3 rearrangement, sequence reads were collapsed and filtered. For each sample, productive Simpson clonality was calculated as the square root of Simpson's diversity index across productive rearrangements. TCRdb took over this immuneACCESS table, retaining in-frame rearrangements with V and J assigned. Such tables are incomplete; in checked studies, under half of the missing clones stem from an unresolved V gene, and the remainder is unexplained. The V and J calls and clone size are taken from that table; D and trimming were inferred from the DNA. The sample table records just under 350,000 clones; about 87% of these occur just once. The top ten clones comprise around 6% of the sample.

The CDR3 measures 16 amino acids from cysteine to phenylalanine. CDR3 DNA is the only sequence kept; it has 48 bases, read in frame from the first base. Looking up the germline V gene (reference sequence) yields CDR1 LNHDA and CDR2 SQIVND. Germline trimming: 2 bases from V, 8 bases from J; junction bases outside gene matches: 11. This sample is drawn from a study of blood T cell repertoires in COVID-19 (dated by TCRdb to 2020 to 2021). Turning to the overall study: Samples covering the acute and convalescent phases of COVID-19 were provided by collaborators in the United States, Italy and Spain. The prospective study material was composed of cDNA or gDNA derived from T cells, B-cell-depleted T cells, or PBMCs. Deeply sampled blood TCRbeta repertoires from subjects exposed to, actively infected with, or recovered from COVID-19 were included in the dataset. The repertoires were released in a freely available public database intended as a resource for research on the immune response to SARS-CoV-2. Samples were obtained from the ongoing ImmuneRACE study (first 160 participants) and from 1,200 or so subjects provided by 6 global collaborators. Sample metadata almost always included a de-identified subject ID, COVID-19 status, age in years and sex. HLA class I and class II types, where available, came from metadata supplied by the sample provider rather than from assay-based typing.

One collaborating source in Seattle enrolled patients while the patients were actively infected and followed the patients over time throughout the course of disease. Collaborating institutions collected whole blood in K2EDTA tubes following their own protocols. For TCRbeta analysis, collaborators shipped samples as frozen whole blood, isolated PBMCs, or DNA extracted from either of those sample types. What the research found in general, with its limitations: Clinical and demographic metadata were provided uncurated, with the amount varying by source and participant.

Sample: peripheral blood. The receptor comes from a woman in her forties or fifties with COVID-19, enrolled during active disease. The rearranged segments are TRBV19 and TRBJ2-3, and 9 junction bases match TRBD2. At the DNA level, the sequence is TGTGCCAGTAGTATACGGGCTAGCGGGGCGAGACTTACGCAGTATTTT. The encoded protein is CASSIRASGARLTQYF.